The rows below give T cell receptor beta chains drawn from one sample of a study of T cells in localized non-small cell lung cancer. TCRdb's table, derived via immunoSEQ multiplex PCR, lists solely in-frame clones and lacks some. This sample has tens of thousands of clones, with just over 85% found just once. The sequencing here drew on peripheral blood, taken before any cancer treatment. The receptors here all came from a woman between 35 and 70 years old with stage I lung adenocarcinoma. CDR3s include the opening cysteine and the closing phenylalanine or tryptophan. Each record gives: D gene, V gene, J gene, clone size, CDR3 protein, CDR3 DNA. The D gene is left open where the match is weak. Clone sizes are given selectively: once, few, many, or a class where the clone is expanded.

d_gene: .; v_gene: TRBV7-2; j_gene: TRBJ1-2; abundance: .; CDR3aa: CASSLWGSAYGYTF; CDR3nt: TGTGCCAGCAGCTTATGGGGCTCGGCCTATGGCTACACCTTC
d_gene: TRBD1; v_gene: TRBV27; j_gene: TRBJ2-3; abundance: few; CDR3aa: CASSPLGTGVGTDTQYF; CDR3nt: TGTGCCAGCAGTCCCCTCGGGACAGGGGTTGGCACAGATACGCAGTATTTT
d_gene: .; v_gene: TRBV30; j_gene: TRBJ1-5; abundance: .; CDR3aa: CAWSASGTVRQPQHF; CDR3nt: TGTGCCTGGAGTGCCTCCGGGACGGTACGTCAGCCCCAGCATTTT
d_gene: .; v_gene: TRBV27; j_gene: TRBJ2-7; abundance: once; CDR3aa: CASSLRSGPYEQYF; CDR3nt: TGTGCCAGCAGTTTAAGGTCGGGACCCTACGAGCAGTACTTC
d_gene: .; v_gene: TRBV30; j_gene: TRBJ1-3; abundance: .; CDR3aa: CAAEGVIGNTIYF; CDR3nt: TGTGCCGCTGAGGGGGTTATCGGAAACACCATATATTTT
d_gene: .; v_gene: TRBV19; j_gene: TRBJ1-6; abundance: .; CDR3aa: CASSNRGDASPLHF; CDR3nt: TGTGCCAGTAGTAATCGGGGGGATGCCTCACCCCTCCACTTT
d_gene: TRBD2; v_gene: TRBV12-5; j_gene: TRBJ2-3; abundance: .; CDR3aa: CASGSQRGITHF; CDR3nt: TGTGCTAGTGGTTCTCAGCGGGGGATCACACATTTT
d_gene: .; v_gene: TRBV7-9; j_gene: TRBJ1-3; abundance: .; CDR3aa: CASSRDGGGNTIYF; CDR3nt: TGTGCCAGCAGCCGGGACGGCGGGGGTAACACCATATATTTT
d_gene: .; v_gene: TRBV10-3; j_gene: TRBJ1-1; abundance: .; CDR3aa: CAISESPGLNTEAFF; CDR3nt: TGTGCCATCAGTGAGTCTCCAGGGCTGAACACTGAAGCTTTCTTT
d_gene: TRBD1; v_gene: TRBV6-5; j_gene: TRBJ1-2; abundance: .; CDR3aa: CASSNRGRGYTF; CDR3nt: TGTGCCAGCAGTAACAGGGGGCGAGGCTACACCTTC
d_gene: .; v_gene: TRBV7-8; j_gene: TRBJ1-1; abundance: .; CDR3aa: CASSLQVMNTEAFF; CDR3nt: TGTGCCAGCAGCTTACAGGTCATGAACACTGAAGCTTTCTTT
d_gene: .; v_gene: TRBV6-1; j_gene: TRBJ1-2; abundance: .; CDR3aa: CASTVGWSGNGYTF; CDR3nt: TGTGCCAGCACGGTGGGTTGGTCAGGGAATGGCTACACCTTC
d_gene: TRBD2; v_gene: TRBV2; j_gene: TRBJ2-5; abundance: .; CDR3aa: CASSRGLAAYQETQYF; CDR3nt: TGTGCCAGCAGCCGCGGACTAGCGGCGTACCAAGAGACCCAGTACTTC
d_gene: .; v_gene: TRBV6-1; j_gene: TRBJ2-7; abundance: .; CDR3aa: CASSRADGYEQYF; CDR3nt: TGTGCCAGCAGCCGGGCCGACGGTTACGAGCAGTACTTC
d_gene: .; v_gene: TRBV19; j_gene: TRBJ2-2; abundance: .; CDR3aa: CASSITGSLTGELFF; CDR3nt: TGTGCCAGTAGTATAACAGGGAGTTTGACCGGGGAGCTGTTTTTT
d_gene: .; v_gene: TRBV28; j_gene: TRBJ1-3; abundance: .; CDR3aa: CASSLAGNTIYF; CDR3nt: TGTGCCAGCAGTTTAGCTGGAAACACCATATATTTT
d_gene: .; v_gene: TRBV11-1; j_gene: TRBJ2-1; abundance: .; CDR3aa: CASRPTLFNEQFF; CDR3nt: TGTGCCAGCAGACCTACACTTTTCAATGAGCAGTTCTTC
d_gene: .; v_gene: TRBV9; j_gene: TRBJ2-1; abundance: once; CDR3aa: CASSVGGASYNEQFF; CDR3nt: TGTGCCAGCAGCGTTGGGGGGGCTTCCTACAATGAGCAGTTCTTC
d_gene: .; v_gene: TRBV30; j_gene: TRBJ2-7; abundance: .; CDR3aa: CAWTRSGTSRVREQYF; CDR3nt: TGTGCCTGGACCCGCTCCGGGACCTCCCGGGTTAGGGAGCAGTACTTC
d_gene: TRBD1; v_gene: TRBV19; j_gene: TRBJ1-5; abundance: .; CDR3aa: CASTRTGTLSNQPQHF; CDR3nt: TGTGCCAGTACCCGGACAGGGACCCTTAGCAATCAGCCCCAGCATTTT
d_gene: .; v_gene: TRBV19; j_gene: TRBJ1-1; abundance: .; CDR3aa: CASSPKGGNTEAFF; CDR3nt: TGTGCCAGTAGCCCCAAGGGGGGAAACACTGAAGCTTTCTTT
d_gene: .; v_gene: TRBV7-2; j_gene: TRBJ2-5; abundance: .; CDR3aa: CASSFVPDPQETQYF; CDR3nt: TGTGCCAGCAGCTTCGTACCTGACCCTCAAGAGACCCAGTACTTC
d_gene: .; v_gene: TRBV30; j_gene: TRBJ1-5; abundance: .; CDR3aa: CAWSPSNQPQHF; CDR3nt: TGTGCCTGGTCGCCGAGCAATCAGCCCCAGCATTTT
d_gene: .; v_gene: TRBV5-1; j_gene: TRBJ2-7; abundance: .; CDR3aa: CASSRGAAGTLPYEQYF; CDR3nt: TGCGCCAGCAGCCGGGGGGCTGCCGGGACACTGCCCTACGAGCAGTACTTC
d_gene: .; v_gene: TRBV7-2; j_gene: TRBJ2-1; abundance: .; CDR3aa: CASSLVGGASYNEQFF; CDR3nt: TGTGCCAGCAGCTTAGTGGGGGGGGCCTCCTACAATGAGCAGTTCTTC
d_gene: TRBD2; v_gene: TRBV28; j_gene: TRBJ2-1; abundance: .; CDR3aa: CASSLGRLAGDNEQFF; CDR3nt: TGTGCCAGCAGTTTAGGCCGCCTAGCGGGGGACAATGAGCAGTTCTTC
d_gene: .; v_gene: TRBV5-1; j_gene: TRBJ1-2; abundance: once; CDR3aa: CASSLKGPGADYGYTF; CDR3nt: TGCGCCAGCAGCTTGAAGGGTCCGGGGGCAGACTATGGCTACACCTTC
d_gene: .; v_gene: TRBV2; j_gene: TRBJ1-6; abundance: .; CDR3aa: CASSDPNSPLHF; CDR3nt: TGTGCCAGCAGTGACCCTAATTCACCCCTCCACTTT
d_gene: .; v_gene: TRBV25-1; j_gene: TRBJ2-2; abundance: .; CDR3aa: CASSVGQLNTGELFF; CDR3nt: TGTGCCAGCAGCGTTGGACAGTTGAACACCGGGGAGCTGTTTTTT
d_gene: .; v_gene: TRBV5-4; j_gene: TRBJ1-1; abundance: .; CDR3aa: CASSLKGFSEAFF; CDR3nt: TGTGCCAGCAGCTTAAAGGGTTTCTCTGAAGCTTTCTTT
d_gene: TRBD1; v_gene: TRBV5-4; j_gene: TRBJ1-2; abundance: .; CDR3aa: CASSLGQGALGYTF; CDR3nt: TGTGCCAGCAGCCTCGGACAGGGGGCTCTTGGCTACACCTTC